This T cell receptor beta chain is from a study of CD8 T cells in Susac syndrome (dated by TCRdb to about 2019). Looking at the study overall: Among the sequenced Susac syndrome patients, 5 or 6 had clinically active disease and about eight were in clinical remission. At blood withdrawal, Susac syndrome patients were therapy-naive, treated with corticosteroids (with IVIg additionally given to some), or treated with IVIg alone. The study used repertoire sequencing to test whether antigen drove CD8+ T cell activation and differentiation in Susac syndrome.

The cysteine opens and the phenylalanine closes a CDR3 of 17 amino acids. Only CDR3 DNA is held: 51 bases, read in frame from base 1. V loses 0 bases, J loses 2 bases, and the germline ends lie 17 bases apart. According to the germline V gene, CDR1 reads SGDLS and CDR2 reads YYNGEE. As concerns this clonotype: No antigen is known for it. No much larger clone exists at a distance of one base, and base qualities are not known.

Peripheral blood CD8+ and CD4+ T cells from healthy donors, Susac syndrome patients and multiple sclerosis patients were profiled by high-throughput TCR beta sequencing. Recently defined diagnostic criteria for definite or probable disease were met by the Susac syndrome patients. CD8+ TEMRA cells were enriched by FACS, while bulk CD8+ and CD4+ T cells were purified by magnetic negative isolation. Blood was collected in EDTA tubes and processed within 24 hours, with PBMCs isolated through density gradient centrifugation. PBMCs intended for TCR sequencing were cryopreserved in liquid nitrogen and thawed later in a water bath at 37 degrees C. A purity of at least 90% was achieved for sorted or isolated CD4+, CD8+ and CD8+ TEMRA cells. RNA was extracted using the RNeasy kit, and 0.5 to 1 microgram was reverse transcribed with random hexamers. TCR beta CDR3 regions were amplified with the immunoSEQ multiplex PCR assay covering 54 Vbeta and 13 Jbeta segments. PCR amplification bias was corrected by using a synthetic template baseline for primer optimization and computational correction. Turning to the authors' computational methods: Reads were assigned to V, D and J genes according to IMGT and analyzed in immunoSEQ Analyzer, with only productive sequences retained. Clonality was computed as one minus Shannon entropy normalized by log2 of the number of productive unique sequences. For each patient and control, public and private clones were evaluated within the 100 most prevalent clones. Clones were defined as Susac-specific when absent from the healthy and MS cohorts, from roughly 1,000 published viral clones and from other ImmuneACCESS disease sequences. In TCRdb, the public reads were trimmed at Q25 with fastp and aligned with MiXCR, with productive beta chains retained. All rows with the same CDR3 protein become a single entry with the most common DNA and genes. The V and J calls, along with clone size, are taken from TCRdb and not from the paper's own processing. The sample table records under 200,000 distinct CDR3 sequences; 90% to 96% of these occur just once. About 0.12% of the sample is taken by the ten largest.

Results the study describes overall, beyond this receptor: In the CD4+ T cell repertoire of Susac syndrome patients, clonal expansion was not detected. The study acknowledged that relatively few individuals were included in the TCR sequencing and HLA analysis.

The receptor's source is a human donor with Susac syndrome. This chain is built from TRBV9 and TRBJ2-5, with the D gene not clear enough to name. Input material: CD4+ T cells from PBMCs. Here is the DNA: TGTGCCAGCAGCGTAGGACCCCCCGGGTCAACTCAAGAGACCCAGTACTTC. Translated, it reads CASSVGPPGSTQETQYF.